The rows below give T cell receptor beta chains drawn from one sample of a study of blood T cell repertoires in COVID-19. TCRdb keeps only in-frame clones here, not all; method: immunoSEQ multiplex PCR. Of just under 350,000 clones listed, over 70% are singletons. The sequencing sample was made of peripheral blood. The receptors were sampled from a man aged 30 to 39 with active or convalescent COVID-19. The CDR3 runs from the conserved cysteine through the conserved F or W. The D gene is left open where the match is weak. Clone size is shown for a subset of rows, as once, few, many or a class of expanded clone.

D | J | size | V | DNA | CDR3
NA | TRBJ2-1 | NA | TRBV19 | TGTGCCAGTAGTATTTCCGGCGGTCTATACAATGAGCAGTTCTTC | CASSISGGLYNEQFF
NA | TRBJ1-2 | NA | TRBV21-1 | TGTGCCAGCAGCAAAGGGGGGGAGACGGCCCCTATGGCCCTGACTCATGGCTACACCTTC | CASSKGGETAPMALTHGYTF
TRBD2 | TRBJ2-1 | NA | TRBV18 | TGTGCCAGCTCACCGCTCTTAGGACTAGCGGGAGACAATGAGCAGTTCTTC | CASSPLLGLAGDNEQFF
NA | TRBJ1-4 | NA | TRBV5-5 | TGTGCCAGCAGCTTGAGGGCAGGGGCTGAAAAACTGTTTTTT | CASSLRAGAEKLFF
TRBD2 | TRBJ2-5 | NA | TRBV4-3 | TGCGCCAGCAGCCAAGACCGGCGGGAGGTGGAGACCCAGTACTTC | CASSQDRREVETQYF
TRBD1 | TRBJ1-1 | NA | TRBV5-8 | TGTGCCAGCAGCCTTCAACAGGGGGCGAGCACTGAAGCTTTCTTT | CASSLQQGASTEAFF
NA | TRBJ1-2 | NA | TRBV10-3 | TGTGCCATCAGTGGGACGGGAAGAGCTTATGGCTACACCTTC | CAISGTGRAYGYTF
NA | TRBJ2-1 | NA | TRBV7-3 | TGTGCCAGCAGCCCCTCCGGGACTTCCCTCCGGAATGAGCAGTTCTTC | CASSPSGTSLRNEQFF
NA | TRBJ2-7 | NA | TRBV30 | TGTGCCTGGGGACACAGTACCTACGAGCAGTACTTC | CAWGHSTYEQYF
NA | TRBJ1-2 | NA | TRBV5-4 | TGTGCCAGCAGCTTGGAGGGGGTCAGTGGCTACACCTTC | CASSLEGVSGYTF
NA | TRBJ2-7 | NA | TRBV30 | TGTGCCTGGAGTCCTCAAGAGGTCATGACCTACGAGCAGTACTTC | CAWSPQEVMTYEQYF
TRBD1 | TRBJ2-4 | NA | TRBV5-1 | TGCGCCAGCAGCTCTGCGGACAGGGCGGCCAAAAACATTCAGTACTTC | CASSSADRAAKNIQYF
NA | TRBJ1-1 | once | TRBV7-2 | TGTGCCAGCAGAACCAGGGGATTGAACACTGAAGCTTTCTTT | CASRTRGLNTEAFF
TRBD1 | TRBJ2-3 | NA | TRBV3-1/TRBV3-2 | TGTGCCAGCAGCCACGGGACAGGGAGCACAGATACGCAGTATTTT | CASSHGTGSTDTQYF
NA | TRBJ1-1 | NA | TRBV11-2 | TGTGCCAGCAGCACAGGGTTGTCGGACACTGAAGCTTTCTTT | CASSTGLSDTEAFF
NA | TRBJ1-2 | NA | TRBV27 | TGTGCCAGCAGCCTTTTGCCGGGGTTGTATGGCTACACCTTC | CASSLLPGLYGYTF
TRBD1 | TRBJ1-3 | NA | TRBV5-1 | TGCGCCAGCAGCTTGGACACAGGGGGCACTGGAAACACCATATATTTT | CASSLDTGGTGNTIYF
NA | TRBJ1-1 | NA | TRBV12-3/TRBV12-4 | TGTGCCAGCAGTTTAAGGCGGACTGAAGCTTTCTTT | CASSLRRTEAFF
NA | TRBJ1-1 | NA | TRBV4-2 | TGTGCCAGCAGCCAAGATCGAGGGGGAAGAGCTTTCTTT | CASSQDRGGRAFF
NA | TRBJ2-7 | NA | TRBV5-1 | TGCGCCAGCAGTGGGACTCCTACCTACGAGCAGTACTTC | CASSGTPTYEQYF
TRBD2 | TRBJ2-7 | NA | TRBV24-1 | TGTGCCACCAGTCTAGCGGGGGGCGGCGAGCAGTACTTC | CATSLAGGGEQYF
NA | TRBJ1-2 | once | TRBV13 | TGTGCCAGCAGCTTCCGACGGGATTTCTATGGCTACACCTTC | CASSFRRDFYGYTF
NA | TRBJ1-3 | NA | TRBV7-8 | TGTGCCAGCAGCTTCGGGGGGCAGAGATACACCATATATTTT | CASSFGGQRYTIYF
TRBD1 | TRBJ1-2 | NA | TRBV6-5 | TGTGCCAGCAGGAACCGGGACAGGGGGTCCGGCTACACCTTC | CASRNRDRGSGYTF
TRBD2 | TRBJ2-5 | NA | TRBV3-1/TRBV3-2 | TGTGCCAGCAGCCATCTTCTAGCGGGAGGGCTGAGAGAGACCCAGTACTTC | CASSHLLAGGLRETQYF
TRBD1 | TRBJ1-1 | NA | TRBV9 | TGTGCCAGCGCGACAGGGATGAACACTGAAGCTTTCTTT | CASATGMNTEAFF
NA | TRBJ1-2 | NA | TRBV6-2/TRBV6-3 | TGTGCCAGCAGTAAACAGACCGGGACTATAGATGGCTACACCTTC | CASSKQTGTIDGYTF
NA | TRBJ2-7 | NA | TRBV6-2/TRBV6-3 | TGTGCCAGCAGTTACTCACAGGATCCGCTAATGGAGCAGTACTTC | CASSYSQDPLMEQYF
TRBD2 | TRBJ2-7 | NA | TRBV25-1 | TGTGCCAGCAGGGGGGAGGGAGGCTCCCGTTACGAGCAGTACTTC | CASRGEGGSRYEQYF
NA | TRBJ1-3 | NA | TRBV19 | TGTGCCAGTAGTATTGGAGGGGTCTCTGGAAACACCATATATTTT | CASSIGGVSGNTIYF
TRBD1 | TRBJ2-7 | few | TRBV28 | TGTGCCAGCAGTCCCAGGACAGGCCCCATTTCCTACGAGCAGTACTTC | CASSPRTGPISYEQYF
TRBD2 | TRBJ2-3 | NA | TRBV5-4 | TGTGCCAGCAGCTTGCGGCGGGGGGCCGATCGCACAGATACGCAGTATTTT | CASSLRRGADRTDTQYF
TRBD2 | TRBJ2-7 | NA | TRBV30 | TGTGCCTGGAGTAAGGTTAGCGGGGGTACGTACGAGCAGTACTTC | CAWSKVSGGTYEQYF
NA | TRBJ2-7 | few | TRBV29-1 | TGCAGCGTCGTTACAGGGGGGGACGAGCAGTACTTC | CSVVTGGDEQYF
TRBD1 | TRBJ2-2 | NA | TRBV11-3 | TGTGCCAGCAGCTTATGGGGGAAGGGGGCGCTGACCGGGGAGCTGTTTTTT | CASSLWGKGALTGELFF
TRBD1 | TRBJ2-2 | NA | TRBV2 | TGTGCCAGCAGGCCCGGGACAGGGTGGACCGGGGAGCTGTTTTTT | CASRPGTGWTGELFF